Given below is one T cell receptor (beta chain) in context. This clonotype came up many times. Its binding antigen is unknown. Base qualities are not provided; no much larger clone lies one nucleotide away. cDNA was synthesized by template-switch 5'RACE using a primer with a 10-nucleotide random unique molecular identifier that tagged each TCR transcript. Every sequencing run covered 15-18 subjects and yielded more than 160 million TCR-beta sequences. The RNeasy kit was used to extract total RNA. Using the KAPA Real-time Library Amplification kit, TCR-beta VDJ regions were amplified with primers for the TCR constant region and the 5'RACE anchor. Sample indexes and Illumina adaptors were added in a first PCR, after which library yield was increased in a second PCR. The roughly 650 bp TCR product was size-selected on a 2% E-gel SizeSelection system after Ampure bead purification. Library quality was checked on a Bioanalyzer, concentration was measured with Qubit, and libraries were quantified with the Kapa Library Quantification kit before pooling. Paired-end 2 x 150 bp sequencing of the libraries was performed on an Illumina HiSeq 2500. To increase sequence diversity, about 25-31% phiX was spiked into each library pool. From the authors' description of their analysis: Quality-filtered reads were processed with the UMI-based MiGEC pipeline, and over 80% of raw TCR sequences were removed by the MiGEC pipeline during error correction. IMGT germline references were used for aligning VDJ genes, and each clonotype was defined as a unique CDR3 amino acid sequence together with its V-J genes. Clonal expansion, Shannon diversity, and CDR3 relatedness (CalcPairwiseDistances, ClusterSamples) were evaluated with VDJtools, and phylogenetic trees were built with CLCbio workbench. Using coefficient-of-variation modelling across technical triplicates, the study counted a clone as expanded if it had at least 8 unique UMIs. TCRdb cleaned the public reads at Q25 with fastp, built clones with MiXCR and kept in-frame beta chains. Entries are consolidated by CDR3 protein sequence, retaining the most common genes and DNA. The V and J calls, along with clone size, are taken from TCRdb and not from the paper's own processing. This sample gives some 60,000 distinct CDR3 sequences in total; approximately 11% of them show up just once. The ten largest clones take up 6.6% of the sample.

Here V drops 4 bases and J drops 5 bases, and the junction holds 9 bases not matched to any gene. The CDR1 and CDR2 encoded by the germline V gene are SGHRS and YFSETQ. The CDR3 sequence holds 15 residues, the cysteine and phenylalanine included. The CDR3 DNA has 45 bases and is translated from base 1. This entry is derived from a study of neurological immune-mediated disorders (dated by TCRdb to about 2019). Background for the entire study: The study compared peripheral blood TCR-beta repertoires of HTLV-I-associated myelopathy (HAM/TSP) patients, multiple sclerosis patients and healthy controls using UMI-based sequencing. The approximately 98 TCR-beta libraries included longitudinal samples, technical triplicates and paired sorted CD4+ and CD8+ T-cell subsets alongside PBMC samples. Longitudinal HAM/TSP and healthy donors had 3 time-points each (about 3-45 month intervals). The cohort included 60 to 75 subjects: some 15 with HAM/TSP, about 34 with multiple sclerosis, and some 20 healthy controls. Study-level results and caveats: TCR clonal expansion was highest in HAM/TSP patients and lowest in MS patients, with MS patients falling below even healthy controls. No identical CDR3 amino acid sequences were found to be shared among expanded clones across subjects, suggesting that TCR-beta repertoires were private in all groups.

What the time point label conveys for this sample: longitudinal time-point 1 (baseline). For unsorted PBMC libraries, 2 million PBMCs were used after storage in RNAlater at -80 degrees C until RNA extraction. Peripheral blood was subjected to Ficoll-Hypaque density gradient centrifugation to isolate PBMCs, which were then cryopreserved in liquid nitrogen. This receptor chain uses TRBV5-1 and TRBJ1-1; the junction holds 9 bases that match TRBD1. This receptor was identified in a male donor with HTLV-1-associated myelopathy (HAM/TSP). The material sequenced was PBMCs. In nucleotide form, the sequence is TGCGCCAGCAGCCAAATCGGACAGGGGATTACTGAAGCTTTCTTT. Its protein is CASSQIGQGITEAFF. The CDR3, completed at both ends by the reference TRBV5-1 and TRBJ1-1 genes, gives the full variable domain KAGVTQTPRYLIKTRGQQVTLSCSPISGHRSVSWYQQTPGQGLQFLFEYFSETQRNKGNFPGRFSGRQFSNSRSEMNVSTLELGDSALYLCASSQIGQGITEAFFGQGTRLTVV.